This record covers a single T cell receptor (beta chain). This clone was seen just once. What this receptor recognizes is not known. There are no base qualities to consult, and no much larger clone falls within one base. TCR CDR3 regions were amplified from genomic DNA by multiplex PCR using the deep immunoSEQ assay. Extracted genomic DNA from each cell subset was spread evenly across all wells of several immunoSEQ 96-well plates, with each plate serving as a replicate. Each replicate PCR for sorted subsets received 200 ng genomic DNA, equal to 30,000 or so T cell genomes. The purified libraries were quantified using a Qubit 3.0 fluorometer, sized with a Bioanalyzer 2100, and then quantified again using the KAPA Library Quantification kit. Each immunoSEQ 96-well plate was sequenced on its own single-read 150-cycle Illumina NextSeq 550 flow cell. The authors' analysis ran thus. The immunoSEQ output contained only junctional sequences without quality scores, so filtering could not match that applied to full-length reads. To assign V/J genes and CDR3, sequences were annotated against IMGT germline references using PyIR, a Python wrapper for IgBLAST v1.9. Reads with weak V/J assignments (E-value above 1e-6), missing CDR3, stop codons, out-of-frame junctions, or ambiguous translated residues were removed. V3J clonotypes were defined by identical inferred V gene, J gene, and CDR3 amino acid sequence. Percentage overlap between repertoires was calculated by dividing the number of shared unique clonotypes by the size of the smaller repertoire. Repertoire richness was assessed with RTK rarefaction, the Chao1 estimator, and Recon v2.1 estimates of unobserved clonotypes. Generation probabilities were computed with OLGA for all TCRbeta clonotypes obtained by the gDNA method from a handful of donors. TCRdb took this table from immuneACCESS and kept in-frame rearrangements with V and J called. Such tables lack part of the clones; where checked against another copy, unresolved V genes explain under half of the gap, and the rest is unexplained. Clone size and V and J calls were adopted from that table, with D and trimming inferred from the DNA. For this sample there are 2 million to 2.5 million clones; approximately 96% appear just once. The ten most abundant clones make up roughly 0.13% of the sample.

The donors were healthy, HIV-negative adults who had no recently reported acute infections or vaccinations. Every donor was a Caucasian adult residing in Nashville, Tennessee, USA. CD4+ T cells were enriched by magnetic negative selection, after which naive cells were positively selected on CD45RA and the negative fraction was taken as the memory subset. Blood was obtained by leukapheresis, after which PBMCs were separated by Ficoll-Histopaque density gradient centrifugation and cryopreserved in liquid nitrogen vapor phase. Analytical flow cytometry was used to check the purity and quantity of every magnetically sorted T cell population. Each sorted fraction had its genomic DNA isolated and then quantified by UV absorbance on a Nanodrop 2000c. These data are taken from a study of shared clonotypes between healthy human individuals (dated by TCRdb to 2019 to 2021). Concerning the study at large: A few men and two women, aged 18 to 49 years, made up the cohort. Blood TCR repertoires of five healthy adults were deeply sequenced to estimate repertoire size and the extent of clonotype sharing between individuals. To increase sequencing depth and limit assay-specific biases, TCR repertoire library preparation and sequencing were carried out by different laboratories using diverse techniques. Per donor, three plates each were used for CD4 naive and CD4 memory, two for CD8 naive, and one for CD8 memory. Leukapheresis yielded between about 0.85 and 10 billion PBMCs per donor. Broader findings and caveats from the paper: About 5% of naive CD4, 3.5% of naive CD8, roughly 2.5% of memory CD4, and around 0.4% of memory CD8 clonotypes were shared across several donors. Only blood was sampled, and tissue TCR repertoires likely differ from those in blood. Clonotypes shared by all four sorted-subset donors showed higher generation probabilities than non-shared clonotypes. The small number of donors limited the genetic and exposure-history diversity represented. Incomplete sequencing was indicated by rarefaction of sorted-subset datasets, despite the large sequencing depth. Based on pairwise subsampling, the degree of clonotype sharing among donors was expected to be affected by sequencing depth. Naive subsets generally had larger estimated clonotype richness than memory subsets.

Relative to germline, V is 7 bases shorter and J is 5 bases shorter, with 18 bases between their ends. The germline V gene (reference sequence) gives CDR1 as MNHEY and CDR2 as SMNVEV. The CDR3 runs 15 residues from the cysteine to the phenylalanine. Of all the DNA, just the CDR3 is kept, 45 bases in frame from base 1. This sequence uses TRBV27 and TRBJ2-1; a tentative D call is TRBD1 (5 bases match). Sample: naive CD4+ T cells sorted from blood. The cell subset or site label here, explained by the study, means: CD45RA+ positively selected. The clonotype originates from a man between 18 and 35 years old in good health. The sequence in DNA is TGTGCCAGCACTTCCCCACGGGCAGGGAACAATGAGCAGTTCTTC. Its coded protein is CASTSPRAGNNEQFF.